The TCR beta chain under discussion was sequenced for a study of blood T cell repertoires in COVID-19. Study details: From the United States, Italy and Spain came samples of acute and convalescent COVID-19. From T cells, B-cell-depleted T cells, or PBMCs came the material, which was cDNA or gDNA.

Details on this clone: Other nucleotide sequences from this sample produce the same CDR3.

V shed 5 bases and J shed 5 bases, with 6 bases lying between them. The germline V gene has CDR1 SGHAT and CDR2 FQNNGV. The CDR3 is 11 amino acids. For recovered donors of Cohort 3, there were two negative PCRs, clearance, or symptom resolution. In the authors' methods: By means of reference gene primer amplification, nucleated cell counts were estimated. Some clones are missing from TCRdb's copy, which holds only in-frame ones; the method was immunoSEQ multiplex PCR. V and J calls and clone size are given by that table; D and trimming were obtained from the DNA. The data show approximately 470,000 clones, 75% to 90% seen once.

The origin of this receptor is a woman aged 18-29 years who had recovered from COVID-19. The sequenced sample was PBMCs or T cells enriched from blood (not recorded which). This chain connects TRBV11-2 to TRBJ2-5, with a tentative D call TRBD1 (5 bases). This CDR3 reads CASSPGETQYF. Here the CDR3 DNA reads TGTGCCAGCAGCCCAGGGGAGACCCAGTACTTC.